These 10 T cell receptor beta chains were all obtained from the same sample, sequenced in a study of cytomegalovirus exposure and HLA in healthy donors. The study ran its PCR with 60 Vbeta and 13 Jbeta primers. Profiling relied on immunoSEQ multiplex PCR, and the TCRdb table lists in-frame clones only, not all of them. The table has over 100,000 clones, roughly two thirds seen once. The sequenced sample was PBMCs. Receptors were obtained from a woman aged 25 to 39 in good health and CMV-seronegative.

V is TRBV7-6 and J is TRBJ1-5, with 9 positions matching TRBD1. Losses at the gene ends were 1 base for V and 2 bases for J; bases not matched to a gene: 0. In germline, CDR1 is SGHVS, CDR2 FNYEAQ. This CDR3 has 15 amino acids. CDR3 residues: CASSLGTGGNQPQHF. In DNA, the CDR3 is TGTGCCAGCAGCTTAGGGACAGGGGGCAATCAGCCCCAGCATTTT.

The chain employs TRBV5-1 and TRBJ2-3; D might be TRBD2 (5 bases). Germline V gene lookup returns CDR1 SGHRS and CDR2 YFSETQ. This CDR3 region has 15 residues. V was shortened by 0 bases and J by 0 bases, with 8 bases between the two germline ends. In DNA, the CDR3 is TGCGCCAGCAGCTTGGATGGACTGAGCACAGATACGCAGTATTTT. Its protein product is CASSLDGLSTDTQYF.

CDR3 DNA sequence: TGTGCCAGCAGCCCCCGGGGAGGGAGATATGAGCAGTTCTTC. Translating it yields CASSPRGGRYEQFF. V gene TRBV7-3 combines with J gene TRBJ2-1; 7 bases map to TRBD2. J was trimmed by 8 bases and V by 5 bases; bases with no gene match: 9. Germline assignment: CDR1 SGHTA and CDR2 FQGTGA. This CDR3 is built from 14 residues.

The genes are TRBV28 and TRBJ2-7; possibly TRBD2 for D (5 bases). Trimming removed 2 bases from V and 9 bases from J, with 11 bases in between. CDR1 is MDHEN and CDR2 is SYDVKM in the germline V gene. The CDR3 length is 12 residues. The CDR3 loop reads CASSLRETRQYF. The CDR3 DNA sequence: TGTGCCAGCAGTTTAAGGGAGACTCGGCAGTACTTC. The whole variable domain, filled in from reference TRBV28 and TRBJ2-7, reads DVKVTQSSRYLVKRTGEKVFLECVQDMDHENMFWYRQDPGLGLRLIYFSYDVKMKEKGDIPEGYSVSREKKERFSLILESASTNQTSMYLCASSLRETRQYFGPGTRLTVT.

V usage is TRBV9 and J usage is TRBJ2-5, with 11 nucleotides matching TRBD2. The length of the CDR3 is 18 residues. Germline V gene lookup returns CDR1 SGDLS and CDR2 YYNGEE. V shed 4 bases, J shed 0 bases, and the junction held 11 bases outside the gene matches. CDR3: CASSHGTSGSLYQETQYF. The CDR3 DNA sequence: TGTGCCAGCAGCCACGGGACTAGCGGATCACTGTACCAAGAGACCCAGTACTTC.

This chain joins TRBV10-3 and TRBJ2-3; tentative D call: TRBD1 (6 bases). Trimming took 8 bases from V and 3 from J, leaving 15 bases between them. The CDR3 is made up of 14 amino acids. The germline gives CDR1 ENHRY, CDR2 SYGVKD. The CDR3 spells CAIGIGGWTDTQYF. The CDR3 coding sequence is TGTGCCATCGGGATAGGGGGTTGGACAGATACGCAGTATTTT.

The chain combines TRBV28 with TRBJ2-7; 8 positions match TRBD1. The CDR3 loop spans 14 amino acids. Losses at the gene ends were 6 bases for V and 3 bases for J; bases not matched to a gene: 7. Germline loops: CDR1 MDHEN, CDR2 SYDVKM. CDR3 amino acids: CASSIPGTGYEQYF. The CDR3 nucleotides read TGTGCCAGCAGCATACCCGGGACAGGCTACGAGCAGTACTTC.

The rearrangement joins TRBV29-1 to TRBJ2-6; maybe TRBD2 (6 bases). The CDR3 loop spans 14 amino acids. Germline V gene sequence: CDR1 SQVTM, CDR2 ANQGSEA. Trimming removed 4 bases at V and 0 bases at J, with 7 bases between. CDR3 sequence (DNA): TGCAGCGTTGTGGGGGGCTCTGGGGCCAACGTCCTGACTTTC. Its translation is CSVVGGSGANVLTF.

This clone was seen more than once but under ten times. The V and J genes are TRBV6-1 and TRBJ2-7, with 7 bases aligning to TRBD2. The CDR3 length is 15 residues. The germline V gene has CDR1 MNHNS and CDR2 SASEGT. Germline trimming cut 2 bases from V and 5 bases from J; bases unmatched to any gene: 9. The CDR3 reads CASSETLEGGHEQYF. The CDR3 nucleotides are TGTGCCAGCAGTGAAACACTGGAGGGAGGGCACGAGCAGTACTTC.

The rearrangement links TRBV27 to TRBJ2-7; TRBD2 aligns across 9 bases. With V trimmed by 5 bases and J by 0 bases, 8 bases remained unmatched. The CDR3 loop spans 16 amino acids. Germline lookup yields CDR1 MNHEY and CDR2 SMNVEV (reference sequence). CDR3 region: CASSPLGTSSSYEQYF. CDR3 sequence (DNA): TGTGCCAGCAGTCCCCTGGGGACTAGCAGCTCCTACGAGCAGTACTTC.